The next 25 T cell receptor beta chains were all read from a single sample in a study of blood T cells in healthy people across ages (dated by TCRdb to between 2015 and 2017). Libraries were made using 5' RACE. Sequenced using an Illumina HiSeq 2500. A second about 7 to 11 cycle PCR used a sample-barcoded 5' primer and a J-beta primer mix. TCRdb cleaned the public reads at Q25 with fastp, built clones with MiXCR and kept in-frame beta chains. Each record represents a unique CDR3 protein, reported with the most common genes and DNA among its rows. The sample data list under 750,000 distinct CDR3 sequences, and under 55% of these were observed just once. The ten most abundant clones make up around 24% of the sample. Sequenced material: blood. These receptors all come from a man of 80 years or more in good health.

This sequence joins TRBV20-1 and TRBJ2-5; the match to TRBD2 covers 7 bases. Germline CDR1 reads DFQATT; CDR2 reads SNEGSKA (reference sequence). The CDR3 extends over 12 amino acids. After removal of 5 bases from V and 9 bases from J, the junction contained 9 bases not matched to a gene. CDR3 nucleotide sequence: TGCAGTGCTCGCGGGCGGGGGACGGCCCAGTACTTC. It translates to CSARGRGTAQYF.

The V call is TRBV28, the J call TRBJ2-1; 12 bases align to TRBD1. Germline V CDR1 and CDR2: MDHEN, SYDVKM. Germline trimming cut 5 bases from V and 2 bases from J; bases unmatched to any gene: 10. CDR3 length equals 18 residues. CDR3 sequence: CASSVAGTGGAAYNEQFF. The DNA for the CDR3 is TGTGCCAGCAGTGTCGCCGGGACAGGGGGCGCGGCCTACAATGAGCAGTTCTTC.

V is TRBV7-9 and J is TRBJ1-1; D not resolved. Trimming cost V 4 bases and J 7 bases, with 10 bases left between them. From germline, CDR1 is SEHNR and CDR2 FQNEAQ (reference sequence). The CDR3 runs to 12 residues. CDR3 nucleotide sequence: TGTGCCAGCAGCTCTCGGGCCTTTGAAGCTTTCTTT. This translates into CASSSRAFEAFF. The variable domain in full, completed from reference TRBV7-9 and TRBJ1-1, reads DTGVSQNPRHKITKRGQNVTFRCDPISEHNRLYWYRQTLGQGPEFLTYFQNEAQLEKSRLLSDRFSAERPKGSFSTLEIQRTEQGDSAMYLCASSSRAFEAFFGQGTRLTVV.

This clonotype appeared a few times. The V call is TRBV11-1, the J call TRBJ2-7; D is unresolved. V was clipped by 6 bases and J by 2 bases, with 8 bases between them. Germline V gene data show CDR1 as SGHAT and CDR2 as FQDESV (reference sequence). This CDR3 spans 12 amino acids. CDR3 region: CASRAPTYEQYF. The DNA for the CDR3 is TGTGCCAGCAGAGCTCCCACCTACGAGCAGTACTTC.

The J gene is TRBJ2-7, the V gene TRBV27; D assignment may be TRBD1 or TRBD2 (5 bases each). The length of the CDR3 is 14 residues. V lost 6 bases, J lost 6 bases, and 18 bases lay in between. Germline V gene sequence: CDR1 MNHEY, CDR2 SMNVEV (reference sequence). CDR3 sequence (DNA): TGTGCCAGCAGACCCGGGACCTACGTGGGCGAGCAGTACTTC. Protein sequence: CASRPGTYVGEQYF.

Only a few counts were recorded for this clonotype. The chain combines TRBV3-1 with TRBJ1-2; tentative D call: TRBD1 (6 bases). The V gene lost 5 bases and the J gene lost 3 bases, with 13 bases spanning the gap. Germline CDR1 reads LGHDT; CDR2 reads YNNKEL (reference sequence). CDR3 length: 14 residues. The CDR3 region has the DNA TGTGCCAGCAGCATGCAGGGGCGGGACTATGGCTACACCTTC. Protein sequence: CASSMQGRDYGYTF.

This clonotype was seen a few times. This rearrangement joins TRBV7-9 to TRBJ2-1; 9 bases agree with TRBD2. The V and J ends lost 1 base and 0 bases, in that order; junction bases with no gene match: 1. The CDR3 covers 16 residues. Germline V gene lookup returns CDR1 SEHNR and CDR2 FQNEAQ (reference sequence). As DNA, the CDR3 is TGTGCCAGCAGCTTAGGAGCGGGGGGCTCCTACAATGAGCAGTTCTTC. Translation: CASSLGAGGSYNEQFF.

The table lists this clonotype with a count of one. The chain combines TRBV11-1 with TRBJ2-3, with D perhaps matching TRBD2 (6 bases). Germline CDR1 SGHAT, CDR2 FQDESV (reference sequence). The CDR3 loop spans 16 amino acids. Trimming cost V 3 bases and J 2 bases, with 15 bases left between them. The CDR3 sequence is CASSLRPRGVTDTQYF. Written as DNA, the CDR3 is TGTGCCAGCAGCTTGAGGCCGCGGGGAGTCACAGATACGCAGTATTTT.

The rearrangement links TRBV7-2 to TRBJ2-1; TRBD2 matches 14 bases. This CDR3 region has 15 residues. The V segment lost 5 bases and the J segment 6 bases; nucleotides outside the gene matches: 3. The V gene's germline CDR1 is SGHTA and CDR2 FQGNSA. Written as DNA, the CDR3 is TGTGCCAGCAGCCAGACTAGCGGGAGGGTCAATGAGCAGTTCTTC. This translates into CASSQTSGRVNEQFF.

The V call is TRBV6-1, the J call TRBJ2-1; TRBD2 aligns across 12 bases. V lost 7 bases and J lost 4; bases outside the gene matches: 8. The CDR3 runs 16 residues. In germline, CDR1 is MNHNS, CDR2 SASEGT. The CDR3 DNA reads TGTGCCAGCATTGGGACTAGCGGGTGGGAATACAATGAGCAGTTCTTC. This encodes CASIGTSGWEYNEQFF.

This clonotype was observed many times. V and J are TRBV6-6 and TRBJ2-5, with 8 bases aligning to TRBD2. The germline CDR1 and CDR2 sequences are MNHNY and SVGAGI (reference sequence). Trimming at V came to 10 bases and at J to 5 bases, leaving 12 bases not matched to a gene. The CDR3 has 14 amino acids. The CDR3 spells CATKPGTSSETQYF. The CDR3 DNA follows: TGTGCCACCAAACCCGGGACTAGTTCCGAGACCCAGTACTTC.

There are many counts of this clonotype. The chain combines TRBV3-1 with TRBJ2-1, with 8 bases that match TRBD2. CDR3 length: 15 residues. From germline, CDR1 is LGHDT and CDR2 YNNKEL (reference sequence). V lost 4 bases, J lost 7 bases, and 9 bases stayed unmatched. CDR3 coding DNA: TGTGCCAGCAGCCCCTCAGCCGGGAGGGGTAATGAGCAGTTCTTC. Protein product: CASSPSAGRGNEQFF.

The chain is built from TRBV7-9 and TRBJ1-6; D is undetermined. Germline V gene sequence: CDR1 SEHNR, CDR2 FQNEAQ (reference sequence). Trimming removed 5 bases from V and 6 bases from J, with 8 bases in between. CDR3 length: 13 amino acids. The CDR3 loop reads CASSEGRNSPLHF. CDR3 nucleotides: TGTGCCAGCAGCGAAGGGCGTAATTCACCCCTCCACTTT.

The genes are TRBV24-1 and TRBJ2-1, with D hard to call. This CDR3 contains 12 residues. Trimming removed 5 bases from V and 5 bases from J, with 6 bases in between. The germline V gene has CDR1 KGHDR and CDR2 SFDVKD. CDR3 bases: TGTGCCACCAGTGCCCAGGACAATGAGCAGTTCTTC. It translates to CATSAQDNEQFF.

There are a few counts of this clonotype. V usage is TRBV6-5 and J usage is TRBJ1-3, with 9 bases that match TRBD1. The ends lost 6 bases at V and 2 bases at J; junction bases unmatched: 8. This CDR3 spans 16 amino acids. CDR1 and CDR2 from the germline V gene are MNHEY and SVGAGI. The CDR3 DNA follows: TGTGCCAGCAGCGGAGGGACAGGGAGTACTGGAAACACCATATATTTT. It is translated as CASSGGTGSTGNTIYF.

This clonotype was detected only a few times. The chain uses TRBV27 and TRBJ2-7; 7 bases match TRBD1. The germline CDR1 and CDR2 sequences are MNHEY and SMNVEV (reference sequence). The CDR3 length is 18 residues. J was trimmed by 0 bases and V by 6 bases; bases with no gene match: 17. For the CDR3, the DNA is TGTGCCAGCAGCCAACTTCCGGGACAGTCTCTCCGCTCCTACGAGCAGTACTTC. Translation gives CASSQLPGQSLRSYEQYF.

This chain links TRBV5-1 with TRBJ2-7; 7 bases map to TRBD1. Germline loops: CDR1 SGHRS, CDR2 YFSETQ. V lost 0 bases, J lost 4 bases, and 7 bases stayed unmatched. There are 15 residues in the CDR3. This CDR3 reads CASSLGRGSMYEQYF. CDR3 coding DNA: TGCGCCAGCAGCTTGGGCAGGGGGTCAATGTACGAGCAGTACTTC.

The rearrangement links TRBV20-1 to TRBJ1-1; D is unresolved. Germline CDR1 and CDR2: DFQATT and SNEGSKA (reference sequence). V was pared by 0 bases and J by 4 bases, with 6 bases between. The CDR3 runs 12 residues. CDR3: CSAREWITEAFF. The CDR3 nucleotides are TGCAGTGCTAGAGAATGGATCACTGAAGCTTTCTTT.

This clonotype was found a few times. The chain employs TRBV20-1 and TRBJ2-7; D gene unclear. The CDR3 is 13 residues long. The V gene's germline CDR1 is DFQATT and CDR2 SNEGSKA (reference sequence). V lost 0 bases, J lost 3 bases, and 9 bases lay in between. CDR3 DNA: TGCAGTGCTAGAGACGCCCCGAACTACGAGCAGTACTTC. Residues: CSARDAPNYEQYF.

J is TRBJ1-6 and V is TRBV27, with D possibly being TRBD1 (6 bases). V was shortened by 5 bases and J by 2 bases, with 16 bases between the two germline ends. The V gene's germline CDR1 is MNHEY and CDR2 SMNVEV (reference sequence). This CDR3 comprises 17 residues. Here the CDR3 reads CASSLMPGGTYNSPLHF. The CDR3 nucleotides are TGTGCCAGCAGTCTTATGCCCGGGGGCACCTATAATTCACCCCTCCACTTT.

V is TRBV25-1 and J is TRBJ2-7; perhaps D is TRBD1 or TRBD2 (6 bases each). Germline CDR1 reads MGHDK; CDR2 reads SYGVNS. This CDR3 has 15 amino acids. The ends were cut back, 3 bases at V and 4 bases at J, with 16 bases in the middle. For the CDR3, the DNA is TGTGCCAGCAGTGAGCCCGGAGGGGGGCAGTACGAGCAGTACTTC. It codes for CASSEPGGGQYEQYF.

This chain connects TRBV6-1 to TRBJ2-4; D possibly uses TRBD1 or TRBD2 (5 bases each). The closer fit of TRBJ2-7 to the DNA end suggests the J call may be wrong. The germline gives CDR1 MNHNS, CDR2 SASEGT. CDR3 length equals 16 residues. DNA for the CDR3: TGTGCCAGCAGTGAATTCCATTCCGGGACGGTCTACGAGCAGTACTTC. Protein sequence: CASSEFHSGTVYEQYF.

In this sample, this clonotype turned up once. Compared with germline, one end of the junction differs, possibly owing to a read error. This sequence joins TRBV9 and TRBJ1-5, with D perhaps matching TRBD1 (5 bases). The CDR3 loop spans 14 amino acids. Germline V gene data show CDR1 as SGDLS and CDR2 as YYNGEE. CDR3 residues: CAGSVAGGDQPQHF. As DNA, the CDR3 is TGTGCCGGCAGCGTAGCTGGGGGGGATCAGCCCCAGCATTTT.

The chain employs TRBV20-1 and TRBJ1-1, with D perhaps TRBD1 (6 bases). In germline, CDR1 is DFQATT, CDR2 SNEGSKA (reference sequence). V lost 6 bases and J 4 bases, leaving 15 bases between the germline ends. CDR3 size: 13 residues. The CDR3 DNA is TGCAGTGCAGTGGGGGGCGTCGGCACTGAAGCTTTCTTT. This sequence encodes CSAVGGVGTEAFF.

The chain employs TRBV11-2 and TRBJ2-7, with D possibly being TRBD1 (6 bases). The CDR3 has 13 residues. Germline CDR1 reads SGHAT; CDR2 reads FQNNGV. Trimming cost V 6 bases and J 5 bases, with 14 bases left between them. CDR3 nucleotides: TGTGCCAGCAGACGGACAGCCGGCGACGAGCAGTACTTC. Translating it yields CASRRTAGDEQYF.